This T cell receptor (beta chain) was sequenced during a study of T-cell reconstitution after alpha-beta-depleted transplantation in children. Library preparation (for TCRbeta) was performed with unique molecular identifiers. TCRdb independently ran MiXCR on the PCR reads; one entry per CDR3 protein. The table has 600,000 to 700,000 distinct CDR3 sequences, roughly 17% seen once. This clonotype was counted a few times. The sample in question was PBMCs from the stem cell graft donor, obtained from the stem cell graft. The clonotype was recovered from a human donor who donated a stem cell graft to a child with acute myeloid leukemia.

The CDR3 DNA reads as TGTGCCAGCAGCTCCTGGACTAGCGACACAGATACGCAGTATTTT. Its protein product is CASSSWTSDTDTQYF. The rearrangement links TRBV7-9 to TRBJ2-3, with 9 positions matching TRBD2. The CDR3 extends over 15 amino acids. J gave up 2 bases and V 4 bases, and 4 bases lay outside the gene matches. CDR1 is SEHNR, CDR2 FQNEAQ, per germline (reference sequence).